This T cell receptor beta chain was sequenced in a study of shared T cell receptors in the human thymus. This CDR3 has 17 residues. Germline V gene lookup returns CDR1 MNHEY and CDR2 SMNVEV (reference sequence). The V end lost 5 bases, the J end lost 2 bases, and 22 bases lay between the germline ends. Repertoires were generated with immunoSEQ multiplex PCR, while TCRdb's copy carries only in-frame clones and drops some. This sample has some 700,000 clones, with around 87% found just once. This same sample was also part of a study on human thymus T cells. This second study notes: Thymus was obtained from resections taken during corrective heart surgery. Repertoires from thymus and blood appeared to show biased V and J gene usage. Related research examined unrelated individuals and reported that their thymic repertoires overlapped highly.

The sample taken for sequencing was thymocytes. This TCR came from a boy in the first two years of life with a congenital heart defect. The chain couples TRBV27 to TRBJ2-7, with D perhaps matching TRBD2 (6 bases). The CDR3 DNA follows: TGTGCCAGCAGTCCAGGTTGCGACCGGCCGGGAGCCTACGAGCAGTACTTC. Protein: CASSPGCDRPGAYEQYF.